This T cell receptor (beta chain) was captured in a study of graft-versus-host responses after intestinal transplantation. On the study more broadly: All recipients were given anti-thymocyte globulin induction, and tacrolimus and steroids were then administered for about three years.

The CDR3 spans 15 residues. The V and J ends lost 4 bases and 8 bases, in that order; junction bases with no gene match: 7. Germline assignment: CDR1 KGHSH and CDR2 LQKENI. The study's findings and limits: GvH clones detected in recipient marrow included some appearing first in ileum or blood. Peak GvH clone levels in circulation were associated with early post-transplant HvG declines.

The sample holds a few counts of this clone. Its antigen is still unknown. The assay was immunoSEQ multiplex PCR, and TCRdb's table has in-frame clones only and misses some. The sample lists over 20,000 clones, over 80% seen once, with approximately 42% in the top ten. Sequencing was performed on PBMCs, taken about 250 days after intestinal transplant. The chain links TRBV18 to TRBJ1-4; 10 bases match TRBD1. This TCR derives from a human patient who received an intestinal transplant, so some T cells may come from the graft donor. Here the CDR3 DNA reads TGTGCCAGCTCACGCTCCGGGACAGGGGACGAAAAACTGTTTTTT. Encoded protein: CASSRSGTGDEKLFF.